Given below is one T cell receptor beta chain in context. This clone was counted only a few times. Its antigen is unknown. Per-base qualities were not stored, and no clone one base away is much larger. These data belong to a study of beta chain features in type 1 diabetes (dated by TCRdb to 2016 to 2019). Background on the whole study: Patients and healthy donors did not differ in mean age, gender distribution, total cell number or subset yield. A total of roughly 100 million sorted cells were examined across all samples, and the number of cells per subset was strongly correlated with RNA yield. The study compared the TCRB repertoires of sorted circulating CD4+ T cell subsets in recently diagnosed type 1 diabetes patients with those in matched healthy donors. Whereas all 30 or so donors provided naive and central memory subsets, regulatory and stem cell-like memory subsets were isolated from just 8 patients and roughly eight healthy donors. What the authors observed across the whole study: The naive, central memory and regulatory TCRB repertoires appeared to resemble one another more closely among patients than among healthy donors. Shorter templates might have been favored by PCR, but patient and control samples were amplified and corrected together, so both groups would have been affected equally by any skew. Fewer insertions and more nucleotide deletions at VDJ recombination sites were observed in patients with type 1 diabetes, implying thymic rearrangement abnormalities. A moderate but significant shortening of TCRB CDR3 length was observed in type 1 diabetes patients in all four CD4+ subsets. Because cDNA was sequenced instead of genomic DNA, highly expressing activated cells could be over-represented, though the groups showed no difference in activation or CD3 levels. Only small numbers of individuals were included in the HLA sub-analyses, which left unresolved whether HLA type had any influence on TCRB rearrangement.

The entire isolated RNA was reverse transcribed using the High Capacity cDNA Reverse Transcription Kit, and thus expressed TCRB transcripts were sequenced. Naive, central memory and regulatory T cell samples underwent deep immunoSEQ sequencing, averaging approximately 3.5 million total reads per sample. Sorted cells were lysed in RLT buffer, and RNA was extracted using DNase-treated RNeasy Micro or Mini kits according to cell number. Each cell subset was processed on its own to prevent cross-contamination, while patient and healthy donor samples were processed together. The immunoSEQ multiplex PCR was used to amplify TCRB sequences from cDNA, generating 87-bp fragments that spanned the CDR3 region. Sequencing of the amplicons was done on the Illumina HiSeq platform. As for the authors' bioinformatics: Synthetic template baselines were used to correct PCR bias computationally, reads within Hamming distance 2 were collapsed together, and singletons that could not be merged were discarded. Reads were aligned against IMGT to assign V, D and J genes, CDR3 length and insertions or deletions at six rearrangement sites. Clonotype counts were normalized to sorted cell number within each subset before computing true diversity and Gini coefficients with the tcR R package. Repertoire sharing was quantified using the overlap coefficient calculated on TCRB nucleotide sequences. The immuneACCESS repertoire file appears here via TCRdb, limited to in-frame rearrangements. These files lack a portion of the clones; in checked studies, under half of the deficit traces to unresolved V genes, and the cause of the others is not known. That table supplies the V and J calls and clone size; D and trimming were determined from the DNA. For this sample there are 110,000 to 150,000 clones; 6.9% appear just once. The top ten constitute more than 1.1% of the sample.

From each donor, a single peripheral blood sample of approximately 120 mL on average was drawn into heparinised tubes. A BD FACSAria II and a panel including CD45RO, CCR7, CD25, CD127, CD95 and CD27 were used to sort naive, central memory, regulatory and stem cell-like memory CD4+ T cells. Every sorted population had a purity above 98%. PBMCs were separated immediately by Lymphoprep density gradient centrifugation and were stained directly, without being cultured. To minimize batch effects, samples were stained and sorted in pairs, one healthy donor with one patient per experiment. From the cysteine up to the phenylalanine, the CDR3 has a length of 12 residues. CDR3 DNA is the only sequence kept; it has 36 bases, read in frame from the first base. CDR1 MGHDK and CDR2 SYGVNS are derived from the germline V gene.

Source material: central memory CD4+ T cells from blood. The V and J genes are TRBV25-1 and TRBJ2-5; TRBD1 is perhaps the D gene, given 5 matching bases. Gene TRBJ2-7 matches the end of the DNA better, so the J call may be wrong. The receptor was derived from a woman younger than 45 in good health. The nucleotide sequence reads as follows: TGTGCCAGCAGGCCGGACACCAGCGAGCAGTACTTC. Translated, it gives CASRPDTSEQYF.